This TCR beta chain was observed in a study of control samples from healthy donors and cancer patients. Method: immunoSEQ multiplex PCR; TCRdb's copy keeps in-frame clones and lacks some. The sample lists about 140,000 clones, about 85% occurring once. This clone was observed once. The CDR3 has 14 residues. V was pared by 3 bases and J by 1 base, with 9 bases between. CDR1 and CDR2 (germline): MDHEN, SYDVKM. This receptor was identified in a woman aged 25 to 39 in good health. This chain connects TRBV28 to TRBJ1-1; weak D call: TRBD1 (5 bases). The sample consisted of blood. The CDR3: CASSFGDRNTEAFF. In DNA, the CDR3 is TGTGCCAGCAGTTTCGGAGACAGGAACACTGAAGCTTTCTTT.